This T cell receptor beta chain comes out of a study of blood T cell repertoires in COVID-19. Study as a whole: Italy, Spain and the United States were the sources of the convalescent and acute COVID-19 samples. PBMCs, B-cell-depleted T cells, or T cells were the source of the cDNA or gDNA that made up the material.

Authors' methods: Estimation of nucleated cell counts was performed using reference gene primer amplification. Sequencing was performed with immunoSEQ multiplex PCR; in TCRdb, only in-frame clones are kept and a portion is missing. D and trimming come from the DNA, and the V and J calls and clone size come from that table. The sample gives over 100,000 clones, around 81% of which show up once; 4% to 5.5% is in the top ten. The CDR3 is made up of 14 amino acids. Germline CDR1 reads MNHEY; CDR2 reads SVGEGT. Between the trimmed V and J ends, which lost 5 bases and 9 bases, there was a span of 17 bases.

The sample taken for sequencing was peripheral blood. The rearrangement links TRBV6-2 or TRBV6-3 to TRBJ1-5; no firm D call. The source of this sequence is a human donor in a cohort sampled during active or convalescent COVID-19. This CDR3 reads CASSPGLSSPPQHF. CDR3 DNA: TGTGCCAGCAGTCCCGGACTGAGTAGCCCGCCCCAGCATTTT.